Listed below are T cell receptor beta chains from one sample, sequenced in a study of blood T cell repertoires in COVID-19. The method was immunoSEQ multiplex PCR; TCRdb's version includes in-frame clones alone and lacks a portion of them. Among about 280,000 clones listed, 65% to 90% were seen once. Sequencing used peripheral blood. The receptor source for this set is a human donor in a cohort sampled during active COVID-19. CDR3s include the opening cysteine and the closing phenylalanine or tryptophan. D genes are given only for firm matches. Clone size, where shown, is once, few, many, or a class for clones that have expanded.

J: TRBJ1-6; D: TRBD1; size: NA; V: TRBV28; CDR3: CASKGAHNSPLHF; DNA: TGTGCCAGCAAGGGGGCCCATAATTCACCCCTCCACTTT
J: TRBJ2-3; D: NA; size: NA; V: TRBV24-1; CDR3: CATSDDRAQYF; DNA: TGTGCCACCAGTGACGACCGGGCGCAGTATTTT
J: TRBJ2-1; D: TRBD2; size: NA; V: TRBV29-1; CDR3: CSVARSGGYNEQFF; DNA: TGCAGCGTTGCAAGAAGCGGGGGCTACAATGAGCAGTTCTTC
J: TRBJ2-1; D: NA; size: NA; V: TRBV11-2; CDR3: CASNPWAGSYNEQFF; DNA: TGTGCCAGCAACCCGTGGGCTGGATCCTACAATGAGCAGTTCTTC
J: TRBJ2-1; D: TRBD1; size: NA; V: TRBV25-1; CDR3: CASSESSGTGHINEQFF; DNA: TGTGCCAGCAGTGAATCCTCCGGGACAGGGCACATCAATGAGCAGTTCTTC
J: TRBJ2-5; D: TRBD2; size: NA; V: TRBV7-9; CDR3: CASSPTGGEYETQYF; DNA: TGTGCCAGCAGCCCCACGGGAGGGGAGTACGAGACCCAGTACTTC
J: TRBJ2-1; D: TRBD2; size: NA; V: TRBV6-2/TRBV6-3; CDR3: CASSFLAGGNNEQFF; DNA: TGTGCCAGCAGTTTTCTAGCGGGAGGGAACAATGAGCAGTTCTTC
J: TRBJ2-1; D: TRBD2; size: NA; V: TRBV3-1/TRBV3-2; CDR3: CASSQGGTSGVYNEQFF; DNA: TGTGCCAGCAGCCAAGGAGGGACTAGCGGAGTCTACAATGAGCAGTTCTTC
J: TRBJ2-6; D: NA; size: NA; V: TRBV7-6; CDR3: CASSLGDTRSGANVLTF; DNA: TGTGCCAGCAGCTTAGGGGACACCCGCTCTGGGGCCAACGTCCTGACTTTC
J: TRBJ2-1; D: TRBD2; size: few; V: TRBV7-6; CDR3: CASSLGSGRYNEQFF; DNA: TGTGCCAGCAGCTTAGGTAGCGGGAGGTACAATGAGCAGTTCTTC
J: TRBJ1-5; D: TRBD1; size: NA; V: TRBV19; CDR3: CASSPLQGGNQPQHF; DNA: TGTGCCAGTAGTCCATTACAGGGGGGAAATCAGCCCCAGCATTTT
J: TRBJ2-3; D: TRBD1; size: NA; V: TRBV7-2; CDR3: CASSLGDRSYTQYF; DNA: TGTGCCAGCAGCCTAGGGGACAGGTCTTATACGCAGTATTTT
J: TRBJ2-2; D: NA; size: NA; V: TRBV12-3/TRBV12-4; CDR3: CASQKWETGELFF; DNA: TGTGCCAGCCAGAAATGGGAGACCGGGGAGCTGTTTTTT
J: TRBJ2-1; D: TRBD2; size: once; V: TRBV7-9; CDR3: CASSRRSGSVNEQFF; DNA: TGTGCCAGCAGCCGCAGGAGCGGGAGTGTCAATGAGCAGTTCTTC
J: TRBJ2-1; D: TRBD2; size: NA; V: TRBV19; CDR3: CASGEGGANNEQFF; DNA: TGTGCCAGTGGGGAGGGCGGTGCGAACAATGAGCAGTTCTTC
J: TRBJ1-2; D: NA; size: NA; V: TRBV12-3/TRBV12-4; CDR3: CAIRGSTGYGYTF; DNA: TGTGCCATACGGGGGTCGACGGGCTATGGCTACACCTTC
J: TRBJ1-2; D: NA; size: NA; V: TRBV28; CDR3: CASSLGGLGAGYTF; DNA: TGTGCCAGCAGTTTAGGAGGGCTTGGGGCTGGCTACACCTTC
J: TRBJ2-2; D: TRBD1; size: NA; V: TRBV27; CDR3: CASSSYSPGQGATGELFF; DNA: TGTGCCAGCAGTTCCTACTCTCCGGGACAGGGGGCGACCGGGGAGCTGTTTTTT
J: TRBJ2-7; D: NA; size: few; V: TRBV7-6; CDR3: CASSPLGAGPYEQYF; DNA: TGTGCCAGCAGCCCTCTGGGGGCGGGCCCCTACGAGCAGTACTTC
J: TRBJ1-4; D: NA; size: NA; V: TRBV20-1; CDR3: CSAPGPKLFF; DNA: TGCAGTGCCCCAGGCCCGAAACTGTTTTTT
J: TRBJ2-1; D: TRBD2; size: NA; V: TRBV4-1; CDR3: CASSWRPGGPHEQFF; DNA: TGCGCCAGCAGCTGGCGGCCGGGAGGGCCCCATGAGCAGTTCTTC
J: TRBJ1-5; D: NA; size: few; V: TRBV6-5; CDR3: CASSTGTRNQPQHF; DNA: TGTGCCAGCAGTACCGGGACAAGGAATCAGCCCCAGCATTTT
J: TRBJ2-7; D: NA; size: NA; V: TRBV18; CDR3: CASSPSAADSSYEQYF; DNA: TGTGCCAGCTCACCCTCAGCAGCGGACAGCTCCTACGAGCAGTACTTC
J: TRBJ2-6; D: NA; size: NA; V: TRBV7-9; CDR3: CASSLPGAGANVLTF; DNA: TGTGCCAGCAGCTTACCAGGGGCAGGGGCCAACGTCCTGACTTTC
J: TRBJ1-2; D: NA; size: NA; V: TRBV4-3; CDR3: CASSQAVGGTYGYTF; DNA: TGCGCCAGCAGCCAAGCTGTTGGGGGGACCTATGGCTACACCTTC
J: TRBJ2-3; D: NA; size: NA; V: TRBV5-1; CDR3: CASLQDYSTDTQYF; DNA: TGCGCCAGCTTACAGGACTATAGCACAGATACGCAGTATTTT
J: TRBJ2-7; D: TRBD1; size: NA; V: TRBV6-5; CDR3: CASSPRTGGVLEQYF; DNA: TGTGCCAGCAGTCCCCGGACAGGGGGCGTTTTGGAGCAGTACTTC
J: TRBJ1-1; D: TRBD1; size: NA; V: TRBV7-9; CDR3: CASSPGQGAYTEAFF; DNA: TGTGCCAGCAGCCCGGGACAGGGTGCTTACACTGAAGCTTTCTTT
J: TRBJ1-2; D: TRBD1; size: NA; V: TRBV19; CDR3: CASSPGRTGGGPYGYTF; DNA: TGTGCCAGTAGTCCCGGACGGACAGGCGGGGGGCCTTATGGCTACACCTTC
J: TRBJ1-5; D: NA; size: NA; V: TRBV4-1; CDR3: CASSSPGGNQPQHF; DNA: TGCGCCAGCAGCTCACCCGGTGGCAATCAGCCCCAGCATTTT
J: TRBJ2-1; D: NA; size: NA; V: TRBV18; CDR3: CASSPPSGSYNEQFF; DNA: TGTGCCAGCTCACCACCGTCGGGCTCCTACAATGAGCAGTTCTTC
J: TRBJ1-1; D: NA; size: NA; V: TRBV9; CDR3: CASSPRLNTEAFF; DNA: TGTGCCAGCAGCCCGCGGTTGAACACTGAAGCTTTCTTT
J: TRBJ2-5; D: NA; size: once; V: TRBV2; CDR3: CASSGAAAGGETQYF; DNA: TGTGCCAGCAGTGGGGCGGCAGCAGGAGGTGAGACCCAGTACTTC
J: TRBJ2-5; D: NA; size: NA; V: TRBV28; CDR3: CASSLYASNGETQYF; DNA: TGTGCCAGCAGTTTATACGCTAGCAACGGAGAGACCCAGTACTTC
J: TRBJ2-3; D: TRBD2; size: NA; V: TRBV18; CDR3: CASSLLIGSGSGDTQYF; DNA: TGTGCCAGCTCACTCCTCATCGGGAGCGGGAGTGGAGATACGCAGTATTTT
J: TRBJ1-5; D: TRBD1; size: NA; V: TRBV15; CDR3: CATSRESGTGINQPQHF; DNA: TGTGCCACCAGCAGAGAATCCGGGACAGGGATAAATCAGCCCCAGCATTTT
J: TRBJ2-5; D: NA; size: NA; V: TRBV19; CDR3: CASSAGQPQETQYF; DNA: TGTGCCAGTAGTGCAGGACAGCCTCAAGAGACCCAGTACTTC
J: TRBJ2-1; D: NA; size: NA; V: TRBV6-1; CDR3: CASSEDGRGEQFF; DNA: TGTGCCAGCAGTGAAGACGGTCGGGGTGAGCAGTTCTTC
J: TRBJ1-6; D: TRBD1; size: NA; V: TRBV7-8; CDR3: CASSVHRDRSPLHF; DNA: TGTGCCAGCAGCGTCCACCGGGACAGATCACCCCTCCACTTT
J: TRBJ2-1; D: NA; size: NA; V: TRBV12-3/TRBV12-4; CDR3: CASSSRHYEQFF; DNA: TGTGCCAGCAGTTCTCGACATTATGAGCAGTTCTTC
J: TRBJ2-5; D: TRBD1; size: few; V: TRBV5-5; CDR3: CASSWMTGGLETQYF; DNA: TGTGCCAGCAGTTGGATGACAGGGGGCTTGGAGACCCAGTACTTC
J: TRBJ2-3; D: NA; size: NA; V: TRBV10-3; CDR3: CAIRLNSLSTDTQYF; DNA: TGTGCCATCAGACTAAACTCCCTTAGCACAGATACGCAGTATTTT